The next 10 T cell receptor beta chains were all read from a single sample in a study of T cell responses to AZD1222 COVID-19 vaccine (dated by TCRdb to about 2021). The time point label of this sample denotes: about 28 days (+/-7) after the second vaccine dose. Preparation of the library involved the immunoSEQ multiplex PCR assay. As stored in TCRdb, this immuneACCESS dataset retains in-frame rearrangements with V and J assigned. A fraction of the clones does not appear; measured against another copy, unresolved V genes explain less than half of the discrepancy, and the remainder lacks a known reason. The sample data list around 99,000 clones, and around nine tenths of these were observed just once. The ten largest account for around 5% of the sample. The starting material was peripheral blood, obtained 28 days after the second AZD1222 dose. The receptor set was obtained from an adult who received the AZD1222 COVID-19 vaccine.

This clone was picked up a small number of times. The chain carries TRBV5-4 and TRBJ1-1, with TRBD1 identical over 10 bases. Per germline, CDR1 SGHNT and CDR2 YYREEE (reference sequence). The CDR3 consists of 14 residues. The junction had 1 base not matched to a gene; V was cut back by 2 bases and J by 3 bases. CDR3 loop: CASSFGQGDTEAFF. CDR3 nucleotide sequence: TGTGCCAGCAGCTTCGGACAGGGGGACACTGAAGCTTTCTTT.

This clone was counted only a few times. The J gene is TRBJ1-3, the V gene TRBV6-5; 7 positions agree with TRBD1. Trimming removed 7 bases from V and 3 bases from J; junction bases left unmatched: 6. In germline, CDR1 is MNHEY, CDR2 SVGAGI. The CDR3 consists of 14 residues. The CDR3, as DNA: TGTGCCAGCATTTTACAGGGGTATGGAAACACCATATATTTT. Its protein product is CASILQGYGNTIYF.

The chain has TRBV16 and TRBJ1-1, with 9 bases identical to TRBD1. The CDR3 covers 17 residues. CDR1 is KGHSY and CDR2 is FQNENV in the germline V gene. Germline trimming cut 3 bases from V and 4 bases from J; bases unmatched to any gene: 12. The CDR3 is CASSHSPGQGDSTEAFF. The CDR3, as DNA: TGTGCCAGCAGCCATTCGCCGGGACAGGGTGATAGCACTGAAGCTTTCTTT.

The genes are TRBV5-4 and TRBJ1-4; the D gene is possibly TRBD1 (6 bases). CDR3 length equals 16 residues. Germline V gives CDR1 SGHNT, CDR2 YYREEE (reference sequence). The V gene lost 2 bases and the J gene lost 7 bases, with 18 bases spanning the gap. CDR3 amino acids: CASSFGGQGGGEKLFF. The CDR3 DNA is TGTGCCAGCAGCTTTGGGGGGCAGGGCGGGGGTGAAAAACTGTTTTTT.

The genes are TRBV4-1 and TRBJ2-2; 10 bases map to TRBD2. J lost 6 bases, V lost 1 base, and 14 bases had no gene match. Germline values: CDR1 MGHRA, CDR2 YSYEKL. The CDR3 is 19 amino acids. CDR3: CASSQALDSGGQQAGELFF. Written as DNA, the CDR3 is TGCGCCAGCAGCCAAGCTCTTGATAGCGGGGGGCAACAGGCCGGGGAGCTGTTTTTT.

This clone occurred once. The chain combines TRBV13 with TRBJ1-2; 9 positions match TRBD1. Per germline, CDR1 PRHDT and CDR2 FYEKMQ (reference sequence). The CDR3 has 13 residues. Trimming cost V 4 bases and J 4 bases; bases outside gene matches: 1. The CDR3 DNA sequence: TGTGCCAGCAGCTCGACAGGGGGCTATGGCTACACCTTC. Its protein product is CASSSTGGYGYTF.

This clone showed up just once. The chain uses TRBV3-1 (or the pseudogene TRBV3-2) and TRBJ2-1; no clear D gene. Per the germline V gene, CDR1 is LGHDT and CDR2 is YNNKEL (reference sequence). The CDR3 is 13 residues long. V dropped 4 bases and J dropped 7 bases, with 11 bases sitting between them. The CDR3 bases are TGTGCCAGCAGCCTACTCGACAAGAATGAGCAGTTCTTC. Protein product: CASSLLDKNEQFF.

This clone has a single count. This sample includes further DNA sequences coding for the same CDR3. The chain combines TRBV7-9 with TRBJ2-7; unclear D gene. The CDR3 totals 14 residues. Germline values: CDR1 SEHNR, CDR2 FQNEAQ (reference sequence). V dropped 1 base and J dropped 0 bases, with 7 bases sitting between them. The CDR3 sequence: CASSLGQSSYEQYF. Here the CDR3 DNA reads TGTGCCAGCAGCTTAGGGCAGAGCTCCTACGAGCAGTACTTC.

This chain uses TRBV6-6 with TRBJ2-1; 7 bases fit TRBD1. CDR3 length: 15 residues. Germline-derived CDR1 and CDR2 are MNHNY and SVGAGI (reference sequence). The junction had 10 bases not matched to a gene; V was cut back by 7 bases and J by 4 bases. CDR3 region: CASNSRTGTYNEQFF. CDR3 DNA: TGTGCCAGCAACTCGAGGACAGGCACTTACAATGAGCAGTTCTTC.

The CDR3 DNA sequence: TGCGCCAGCGCAGAAAGGGGTGCAACTAATGAAAAACTGTTTTTT. This translates into CASAERGATNEKLFF. The chain couples TRBV4-1 to TRBJ1-4; D possibly corresponds to TRBD1 (5 bases). The V and J ends lost 8 bases and 0 bases respectively, with 13 bases between them. CDR3 length equals 15 residues. Germline CDR1 and CDR2: MGHRA and YSYEKL.